This T cell receptor beta chain came from a study of blood T cell repertoires in COVID-19. The data were produced by immunoSEQ multiplex PCR, yet TCRdb's version contains in-frame clones alone and is incomplete. The repertoire holds 95,000 to 110,000 clones, approximately 80% seen once, with 26% in the top ten. The receptor was isolated from a man in his 60s with acute or convalescent COVID-19. Input material: peripheral blood.

The CDR3 DNA sequence: TGTGCCAGCAGTTCCAGGGGGCGGAACACTGAAGCTTTCTTT. Translation: CASSSRGRNTEAFF. The V gene is TRBV28, the J gene TRBJ1-1; 8 bases match TRBD1. The germline V gene encodes CDR1 MDHEN and CDR2 SYDVKM. There are 14 residues in the CDR3. V lost 4 bases to trimming and J lost 1 base; unmatched junction nucleotides: 2.